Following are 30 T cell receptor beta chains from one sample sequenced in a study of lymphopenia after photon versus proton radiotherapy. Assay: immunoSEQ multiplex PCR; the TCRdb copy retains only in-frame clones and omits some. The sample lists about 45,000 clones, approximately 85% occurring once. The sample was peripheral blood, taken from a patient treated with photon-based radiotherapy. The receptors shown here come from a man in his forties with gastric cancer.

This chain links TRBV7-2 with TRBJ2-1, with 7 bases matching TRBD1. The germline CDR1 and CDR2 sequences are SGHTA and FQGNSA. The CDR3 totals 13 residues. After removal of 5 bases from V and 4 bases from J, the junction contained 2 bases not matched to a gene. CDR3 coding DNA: TGTGCCAGCAGCGGGGACAGTTACAATGAGCAGTTCTTC. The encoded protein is CASSGDSYNEQFF.

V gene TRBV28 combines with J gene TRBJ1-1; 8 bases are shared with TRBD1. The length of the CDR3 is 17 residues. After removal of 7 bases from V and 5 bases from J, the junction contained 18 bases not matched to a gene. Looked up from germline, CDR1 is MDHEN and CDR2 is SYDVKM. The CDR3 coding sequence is TGTGCCAGCACTGCCGTTCAGGGGGCGACAGTAGGGACTGAAGCTTTCTTT. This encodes CASTAVQGATVGTEAFF. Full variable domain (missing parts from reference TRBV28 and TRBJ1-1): DVKVTQSSRYLVKRTGEKVFLECVQDMDHENMFWYRQDPGLGLRLIYFSYDVKMKEKGDIPEGYSVSREKKERFSLILESASTNQTSMYLCASTAVQGATVGTEAFFGQGTRLTVV.

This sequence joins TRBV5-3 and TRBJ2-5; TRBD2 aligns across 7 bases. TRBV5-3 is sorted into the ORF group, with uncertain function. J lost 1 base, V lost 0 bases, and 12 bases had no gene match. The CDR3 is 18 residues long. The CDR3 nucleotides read TGTGCCAGAAGCTTGGGGACGGAAAGCGGGGAGCTCCAAGAGACCCAGTACTTC. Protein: CARSLGTESGELQETQYF.

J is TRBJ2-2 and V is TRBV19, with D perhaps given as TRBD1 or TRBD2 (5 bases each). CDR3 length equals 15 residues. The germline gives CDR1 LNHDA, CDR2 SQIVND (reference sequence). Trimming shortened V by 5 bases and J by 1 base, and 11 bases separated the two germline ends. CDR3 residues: CASSAPGRNTGELFF. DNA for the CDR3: TGTGCCAGTAGTGCCCCGGGACGGAACACCGGGGAGCTGTTTTTT.

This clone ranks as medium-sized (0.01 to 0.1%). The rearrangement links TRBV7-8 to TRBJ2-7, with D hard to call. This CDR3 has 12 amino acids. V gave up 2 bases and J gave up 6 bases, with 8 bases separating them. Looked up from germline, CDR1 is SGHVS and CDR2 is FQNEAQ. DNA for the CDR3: TGTGCCAGCAGCTTACCTCCCGGCGAGCAGTACTTC. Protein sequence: CASSLPPGEQYF.

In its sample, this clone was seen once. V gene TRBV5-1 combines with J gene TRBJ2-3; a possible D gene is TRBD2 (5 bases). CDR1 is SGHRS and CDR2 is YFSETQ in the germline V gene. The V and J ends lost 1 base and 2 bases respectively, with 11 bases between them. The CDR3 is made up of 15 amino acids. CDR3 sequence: CASSLRLALTDTQYF. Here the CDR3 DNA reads TGCGCCAGCAGCTTGAGGCTAGCCCTCACAGATACGCAGTATTTT.

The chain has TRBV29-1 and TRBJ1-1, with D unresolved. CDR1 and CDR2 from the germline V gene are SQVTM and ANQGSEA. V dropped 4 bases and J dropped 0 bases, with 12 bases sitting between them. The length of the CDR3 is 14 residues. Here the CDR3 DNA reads TGCAGCGTTGCGGTAGGGATTCTGAACACTGAAGCTTTCTTT. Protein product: CSVAVGILNTEAFF.

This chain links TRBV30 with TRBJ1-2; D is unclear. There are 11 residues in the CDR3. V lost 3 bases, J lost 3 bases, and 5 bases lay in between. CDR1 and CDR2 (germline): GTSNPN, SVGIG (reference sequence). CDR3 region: CAWSRDYGYTF. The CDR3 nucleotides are TGTGCCTGGAGCCGGGACTATGGCTACACCTTC.

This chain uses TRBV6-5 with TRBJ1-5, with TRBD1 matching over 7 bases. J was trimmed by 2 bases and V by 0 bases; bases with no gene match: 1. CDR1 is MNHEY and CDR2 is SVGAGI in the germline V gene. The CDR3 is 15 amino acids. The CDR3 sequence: CASSYSGTGNQPQHF. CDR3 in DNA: TGTGCCAGCAGTTACTCCGGGACAGGCAATCAGCCCCAGCATTTT.

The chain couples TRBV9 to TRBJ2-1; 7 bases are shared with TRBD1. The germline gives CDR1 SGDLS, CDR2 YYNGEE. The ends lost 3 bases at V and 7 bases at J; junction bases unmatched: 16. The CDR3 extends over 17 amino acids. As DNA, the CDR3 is TGTGCCAGCAGCGCGTTGGGGACGGGATCCAGGGGGAATGAGCAGTTCTTC. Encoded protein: CASSALGTGSRGNEQFF.

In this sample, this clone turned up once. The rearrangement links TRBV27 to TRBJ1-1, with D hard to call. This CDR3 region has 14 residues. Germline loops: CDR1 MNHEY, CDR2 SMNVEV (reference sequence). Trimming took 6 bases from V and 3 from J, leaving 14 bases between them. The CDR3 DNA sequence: TGTGCCAGCAGCCCTATCGGCCGGGACACTGAAGCTTTCTTT. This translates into CASSPIGRDTEAFF.

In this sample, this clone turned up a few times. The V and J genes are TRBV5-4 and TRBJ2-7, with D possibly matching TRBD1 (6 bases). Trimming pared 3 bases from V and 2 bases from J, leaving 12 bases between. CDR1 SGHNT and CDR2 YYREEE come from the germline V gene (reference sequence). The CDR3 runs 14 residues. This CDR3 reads CASSSGQNPYEQYF. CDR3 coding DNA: TGTGCCAGCAGCTCCGGACAGAATCCCTACGAGCAGTACTTC.

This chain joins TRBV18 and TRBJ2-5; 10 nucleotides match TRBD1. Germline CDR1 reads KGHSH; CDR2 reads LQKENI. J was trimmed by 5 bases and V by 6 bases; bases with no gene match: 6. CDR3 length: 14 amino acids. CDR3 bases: TGTGCCAGCTCCAACGGGACAGGGGTCGAGACCCAGTACTTC. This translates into CASSNGTGVETQYF.

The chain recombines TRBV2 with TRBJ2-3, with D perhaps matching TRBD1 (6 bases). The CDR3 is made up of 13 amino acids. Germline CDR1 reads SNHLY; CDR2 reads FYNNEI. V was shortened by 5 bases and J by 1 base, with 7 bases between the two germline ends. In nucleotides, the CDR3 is TGTGCCAGCAGTTCAGGGGGCACAGATACGCAGTATTTT. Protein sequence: CASSSGGTDTQYF. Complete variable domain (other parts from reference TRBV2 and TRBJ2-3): EPEVTQTPSHQVTQMGQEVILRCVPISNHLYFYWYRQILGQKVEFLVSFYNNEISEKSEIFDDQFSVERPDGSNFTLKIRSTKLEDSAMYFCASSSGGTDTQYFGPGTRLTVL.

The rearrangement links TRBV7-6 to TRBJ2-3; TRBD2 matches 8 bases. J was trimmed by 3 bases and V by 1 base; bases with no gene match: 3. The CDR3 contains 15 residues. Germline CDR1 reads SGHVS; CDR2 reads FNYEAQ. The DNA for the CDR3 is TGTGCCAGCAGCTTAGTTGGCGGGGGGACAGATACGCAGTATTTT. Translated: CASSLVGGGTDTQYF.

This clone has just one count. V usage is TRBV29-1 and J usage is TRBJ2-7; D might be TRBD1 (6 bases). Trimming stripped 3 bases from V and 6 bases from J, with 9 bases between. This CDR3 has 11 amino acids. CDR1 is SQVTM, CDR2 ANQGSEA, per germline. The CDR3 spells CSVDTRGEQYF. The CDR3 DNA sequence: TGCAGCGTTGATACCAGGGGCGAGCAGTACTTC.

The CDR3 sequence: CASSDPPRDREYQETQYF. In DNA form, the CDR3 reads TGTGCCAGCAGTGACCCCCCCCGCGACAGGGAATACCAAGAGACCCAGTACTTC. This chain connects TRBV6-4 to TRBJ2-5; 7 bases fit TRBD1. V was clipped by 2 bases and J by 0 bases; unmatched bases: 12. The CDR3 spans 18 residues. Germline V gives CDR1 MRHNA, CDR2 SNTAGT.

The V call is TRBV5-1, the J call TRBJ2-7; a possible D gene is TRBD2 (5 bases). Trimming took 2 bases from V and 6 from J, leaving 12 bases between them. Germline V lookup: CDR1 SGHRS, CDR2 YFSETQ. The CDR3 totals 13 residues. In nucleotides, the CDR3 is TGCGCCAGCAGCTTTAGGGATGGAGGCGAGCAGTACTTC. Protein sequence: CASSFRDGGEQYF. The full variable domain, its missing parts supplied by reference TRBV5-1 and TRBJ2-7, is KAGVTQTPRYLIKTRGQQVTLSCSPISGHRSVSWYQQTPGQGLQFLFEYFSETQRNKGNFPGRFSGRQFSNSRSEMNVSTLELGDSALYLCASSFRDGGEQYFGPGTRLTVT.

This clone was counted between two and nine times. The CDR3, as DNA: TGTGCCAGCAGCTTAGAGGGGGGGGATTTGAATGAGCAGTTCTTC. Its translation is CASSLEGGDLNEQFF. The V and J genes are TRBV11-2 and TRBJ2-1; 7 bases are shared with TRBD2. The CDR3 has 15 amino acids. V lost 0 bases, J lost 7 bases, and 6 bases stayed unmatched. Germline lookup yields CDR1 SGHAT and CDR2 FQNNGV. Full variable domain (rest looked up from reference TRBV11-2 and TRBJ2-1): EAGVAQSPRYKIIEKRQSVAFWCNPISGHATLYWYQQILGQGPKLLIQFQNNGVVDDSQLPKDRFSAERLKGVDSTLKIQPAKLEDSAVYLCASSLEGGDLNEQFFGPGTRLTVL.

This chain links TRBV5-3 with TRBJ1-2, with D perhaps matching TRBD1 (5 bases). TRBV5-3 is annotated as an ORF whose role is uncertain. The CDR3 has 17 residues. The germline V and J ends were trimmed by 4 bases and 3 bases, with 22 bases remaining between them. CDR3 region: CARSQTWGTDCDYGYTF. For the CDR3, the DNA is TGTGCCAGAAGCCAGACATGGGGGACGGATTGTGACTATGGCTACACCTTC.

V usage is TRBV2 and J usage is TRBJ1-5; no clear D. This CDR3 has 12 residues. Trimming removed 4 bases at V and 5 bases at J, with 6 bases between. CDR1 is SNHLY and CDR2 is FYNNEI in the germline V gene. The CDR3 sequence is CASSAGYQPQHF. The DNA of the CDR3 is TGTGCCAGCAGTGCGGGGTATCAGCCCCAGCATTTT. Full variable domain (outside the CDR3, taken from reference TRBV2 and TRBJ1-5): EPEVTQTPSHQVTQMGQEVILRCVPISNHLYFYWYRQILGQKVEFLVSFYNNEISEKSEIFDDQFSVERPDGSNFTLKIRSTKLEDSAMYFCASSAGYQPQHFGDGTRLSIL.

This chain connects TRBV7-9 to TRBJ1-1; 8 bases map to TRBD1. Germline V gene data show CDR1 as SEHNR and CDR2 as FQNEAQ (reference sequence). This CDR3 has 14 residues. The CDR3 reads CAISRGLRDSEAFF. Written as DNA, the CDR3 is TGTGCTATAAGCAGGGGGCTCCGGGACAGTGAAGCTTTCTTT.

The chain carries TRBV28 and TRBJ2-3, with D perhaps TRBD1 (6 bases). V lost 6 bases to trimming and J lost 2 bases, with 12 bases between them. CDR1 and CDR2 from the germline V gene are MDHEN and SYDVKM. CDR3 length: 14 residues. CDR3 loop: CASRGGQFTDTQYF. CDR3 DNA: TGTGCCAGCAGGGGCGGACAGTTCACAGATACGCAGTATTTT.

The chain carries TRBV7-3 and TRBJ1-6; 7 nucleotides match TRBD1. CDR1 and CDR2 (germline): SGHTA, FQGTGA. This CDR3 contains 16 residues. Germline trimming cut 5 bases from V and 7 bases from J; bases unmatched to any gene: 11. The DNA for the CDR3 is TGTGCCAGCAGCCAACAGGGGTATGGTTTGAATTCACCCCTCCACTTT. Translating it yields CASSQQGYGLNSPLHF.

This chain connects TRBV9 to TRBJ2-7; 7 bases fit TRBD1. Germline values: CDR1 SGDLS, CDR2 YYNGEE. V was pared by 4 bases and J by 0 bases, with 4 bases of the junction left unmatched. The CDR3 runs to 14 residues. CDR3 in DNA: TGTGCCAGCAGCCCGACAGGGAGCTCCTACGAGCAGTACTTC. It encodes CASSPTGSSYEQYF.

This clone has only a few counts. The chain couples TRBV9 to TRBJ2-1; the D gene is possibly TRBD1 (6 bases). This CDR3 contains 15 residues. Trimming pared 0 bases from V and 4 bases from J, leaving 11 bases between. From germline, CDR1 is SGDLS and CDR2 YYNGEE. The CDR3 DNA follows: TGTGCCAGCAGCGTAGGGGCAGGGGCGTACAATGAGCAGTTCTTC. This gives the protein CASSVGAGAYNEQFF.

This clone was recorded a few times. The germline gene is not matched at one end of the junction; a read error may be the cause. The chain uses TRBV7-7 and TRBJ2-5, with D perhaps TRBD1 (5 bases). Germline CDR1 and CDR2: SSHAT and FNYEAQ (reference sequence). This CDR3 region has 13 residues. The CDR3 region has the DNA TGTGCTAGCAGCAGGGCTAGTAGAGAGACCCAGTACTTC. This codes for CASSRASRETQYF.

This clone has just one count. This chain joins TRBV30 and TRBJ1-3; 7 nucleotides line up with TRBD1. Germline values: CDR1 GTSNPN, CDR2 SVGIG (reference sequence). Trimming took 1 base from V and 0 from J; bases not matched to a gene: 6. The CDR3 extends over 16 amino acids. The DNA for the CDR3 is TGTGCCTGGAGTGCAAAGGGGGCGAACTCTGGAAACACCATATATTTT. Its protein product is CAWSAKGANSGNTIYF.

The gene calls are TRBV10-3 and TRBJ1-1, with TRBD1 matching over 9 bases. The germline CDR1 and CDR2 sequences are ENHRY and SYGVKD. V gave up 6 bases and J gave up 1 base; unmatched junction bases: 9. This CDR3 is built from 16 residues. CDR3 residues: CAIRPGDRVGNTEAFF. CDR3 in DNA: TGTGCCATCAGGCCCGGGGACAGGGTGGGGAACACTGAAGCTTTCTTT.

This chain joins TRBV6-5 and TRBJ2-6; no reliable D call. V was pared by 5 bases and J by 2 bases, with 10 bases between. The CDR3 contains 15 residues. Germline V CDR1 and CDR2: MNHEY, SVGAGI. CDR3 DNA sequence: TGTGCCAGCAGTCCATGGGTGACTGGGGCCAACGTCCTGACTTTC. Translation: CASSPWVTGANVLTF.